What follows are 26 T cell receptor beta chains derived from one specimen sequenced in a study of cytomegalovirus exposure and HLA in healthy donors. Here immunoSEQ multiplex PCR was the method, and the copy in TCRdb shows in-frame clones only, minus some. The repertoire has 150,000 or so clones, around 90% of them found once; the top ten carry around 6%. The sequenced sample consisted of PBMCs. These receptors were obtained from a young woman in good health and CMV-seropositive.

The chain carries TRBV28 and TRBJ2-7; 7 bases are a match to TRBD2. The CDR3 covers 13 residues. Germline V gives CDR1 MDHEN, CDR2 SYDVKM. The V and J ends lost 8 bases and 1 base, in that order; junction bases with no gene match: 5. Written as DNA, the CDR3 is TGTGCCAGCGGGACTACTATGTCCTACGAGCAGTACTTC. Its protein is CASGTTMSYEQYF.

The chain couples TRBV27 to TRBJ2-5, with a tentative D call TRBD1 (5 bases). Germline lookup yields CDR1 MNHEY and CDR2 SMNVEV (reference sequence). This CDR3 region has 14 residues. Deletions cut 7 bases from V and 7 bases from J, with 19 bases between. For the CDR3, the DNA is TGTGCCAGCATTTCCGCCGACAGAGTAGGGACCCAGTACTTC. Translating it yields CASISADRVGTQYF.

The rearrangement links TRBV5-1 to TRBJ2-3, with D tentatively TRBD2 (5 bases). Trimming took 4 bases from V and 4 from J, leaving 16 bases between them. CDR1 is SGHRS and CDR2 is YFSETQ in the germline V gene. The CDR3 is made up of 15 amino acids. The CDR3 region has the DNA TGCGCCAGCAGCCCATTGACGGGATCCCCAGATACGCAGTATTTT. It codes for CASSPLTGSPDTQYF.

This clone occurred a few times. The V and J genes are TRBV27 and TRBJ1-5; the match to TRBD1 covers 7 bases. V lost 6 bases to trimming and J lost 9 bases; unmatched junction nucleotides: 11. The CDR3 has 14 residues. The V gene's germline CDR1 is MNHEY and CDR2 SMNVEV (reference sequence). The DNA of the CDR3 is TGTGCCAGCAGACGTGAGGGGGCGAGTCGGCCCCAGCATTTT. Translation gives CASRREGASRPQHF.

The chain employs TRBV5-1 and TRBJ2-1, with 12 bases matching TRBD1. CDR1 and CDR2 from the germline V gene are SGHRS and YFSETQ. V was clipped by 5 bases and J by 6 bases; unmatched bases: 6. The CDR3 contains 15 residues. The CDR3 here is CASSPRDRGLNEQFF. In DNA form, the CDR3 reads TGCGCCAGCAGTCCCCGGGACAGGGGGCTCAATGAGCAGTTCTTC.

V is TRBV19 and J is TRBJ1-2; perhaps TRBD1 as D (6 bases). CDR1 is LNHDA and CDR2 is SQIVND in the germline V gene (reference sequence). V lost 2 bases to trimming and J lost 7 bases, with 14 bases between them. The CDR3 is 14 residues long. DNA of the CDR3: TGTGCCAGTAGTATACCTCCCAGGGGAACTGGCTACACCTTC. Translation: CASSIPPRGTGYTF.

This chain joins TRBV7-6 and TRBJ2-7; D might be TRBD2 (6 bases). The germline CDR1 and CDR2 sequences are SGHVS and FNYEAQ. This CDR3 comprises 12 residues. V lost 8 bases and J 3 bases, leaving 11 bases between the germline ends. The CDR3 sequence is CASGGIGYEQYF. The CDR3 bases are TGTGCCAGCGGGGGGATAGGCTACGAGCAGTACTTC.

The V call is TRBV19, the J call TRBJ2-7; the match to TRBD2 covers 7 bases. Germline V gives CDR1 LNHDA, CDR2 SQIVND (reference sequence). This CDR3 spans 14 amino acids. V lost 1 base, J lost 5 bases, and 5 bases stayed unmatched. CDR3 coding DNA: TGTGCCAGTAGTATAGGACTAGCTACCCACGAGCAGTACTTC. Protein product: CASSIGLATHEQYF.

V gene TRBV9 combines with J gene TRBJ2-7, with D possibly matching TRBD1 (6 bases). Trimming stripped 3 bases from V and 1 base from J, with 11 bases between. Germline V gene sequence: CDR1 SGDLS, CDR2 YYNGEE. The CDR3 has 14 residues. Written as DNA, the CDR3 is TGTGCCAGCAGCGCCCAAACAGGGTCCTACGAGCAGTACTTC. Protein: CASSAQTGSYEQYF.

The J gene is TRBJ2-7, the V gene TRBV4-3; 10 nucleotides match TRBD2. Germline V gene data show CDR1 as LGHNA and CDR2 as YSLEER. The trim removed 1 base at V and 5 bases at J, leaving 8 bases unmatched. The CDR3 runs 16 residues. CDR3 bases: TGCGCCAGCAGCCAAGGGGGGAGCGGGGGGGCCGACGAGCAGTACTTC. Its protein product is CASSQGGSGGADEQYF.

The chain joins TRBV7-9 to TRBJ2-3; D is unresolved. The ends were cut back, 2 bases at V and 6 bases at J, with 3 bases in the middle. The CDR3 consists of 11 residues. Germline V gives CDR1 SEHNR, CDR2 FQNEAQ (reference sequence). CDR3 region: CASSLPDTQYF. In DNA, the CDR3 is TGTGCCAGCAGCTTACCTGATACGCAGTATTTT.

The rearrangement joins TRBV2 to TRBJ2-7; D remains unclear. The V gene's germline CDR1 is SNHLY and CDR2 FYNNEI. The CDR3 contains 13 residues. Trimming shortened V by 3 bases and J by 1 base, and 7 bases separated the two germline ends. CDR3 region: CASSEPVSYEQYF. In DNA form, the CDR3 reads TGTGCCAGCAGTGAGCCAGTGTCCTACGAGCAGTACTTC.

The chain has TRBV2 and TRBJ2-6; no clear D. The CDR3 runs 14 residues. Trimming shortened V by 7 bases and J by 0 bases, and 7 bases separated the two germline ends. Germline V gene data show CDR1 as SNHLY and CDR2 as FYNNEI. DNA for the CDR3: TGTGCCAGCATGGAGAGCTCTGGGGCCAACGTCCTGACTTTC. It yields the protein CASMESSGANVLTF.

This chain joins TRBV11-3 and TRBJ2-3; weak D call: TRBD2 (6 bases). The CDR3 covers 14 residues. From germline, CDR1 is SGHNT and CDR2 YENEEA. Trimming left V 1 base short and J 2 bases short, with 7 bases between. The CDR3 spells CASSLGGNTDTQYF. The CDR3 nucleotides read TGTGCCAGCAGCTTAGGCGGGAACACAGATACGCAGTATTTT. Full variable domain (missing parts from reference TRBV11-3 and TRBJ2-3): EAGVVQSPRYKIIEKKQPVAFWCNPISGHNTLYWYLQNLGQGPELLIRYENEEAVDDSQLPKDRFSAERLKGVDSTLKIQPAELGDSAVYLCASSLGGNTDTQYFGPGTRLTVL.

This chain links TRBV5-1 with TRBJ2-1, with unresolved D. Looked up from germline, CDR1 is SGHRS and CDR2 is YFSETQ. The CDR3 is 15 residues long. Trimming removed 0 bases at V and 0 bases at J, with 7 bases between. The CDR3 coding sequence is TGCGCCAGCAGCTTGGACCGGAGCTCCTACAATGAGCAGTTCTTC. Protein product: CASSLDRSSYNEQFF.

V gene TRBV20-1 combines with J gene TRBJ1-6; a weak D match, TRBD1 (6 bases). The CDR3 is 11 amino acids. The V gene's germline CDR1 is DFQATT and CDR2 SNEGSKA (reference sequence). V lost 7 bases and J 15 bases, leaving 16 bases between the germline ends. The CDR3 sequence is CSVAQGPGLHF. The CDR3 coding sequence is TGCAGTGTAGCTCAGGGGCCAGGCCTCCACTTT.

The chain employs TRBV27 and TRBJ1-5; 12 bases map to TRBD1. The CDR3 length is 15 residues. V was clipped by 5 bases and J by 8 bases; unmatched bases: 7. Germline V gene lookup returns CDR1 MNHEY and CDR2 SMNVEV (reference sequence). For the CDR3, the DNA is TGTGCCAGCAGTGGGGATGGGACAGGGGGCGAGCCCCAGCATTTT. Translation: CASSGDGTGGEPQHF.

The rearrangement links TRBV27 to TRBJ1-1; weak D call: TRBD1 (6 bases). The CDR3 is 14 residues long. V was trimmed by 6 bases and J by 0 bases, leaving 11 bases between them. Looked up from germline, CDR1 is MNHEY and CDR2 is SMNVEV (reference sequence). CDR3 sequence (DNA): TGTGCCAGCAGAACGGGACAACTGAACACTGAAGCTTTCTTT. It is translated as CASRTGQLNTEAFF.

The rearrangement joins TRBV20-1 to TRBJ2-5, with D unresolved. The ends were cut back, 7 bases at V and 3 bases at J, with 9 bases in the middle. This CDR3 is 11 amino acids long. Per the germline V gene, CDR1 is DFQATT and CDR2 is SNEGSKA (reference sequence). The CDR3 DNA is TGCAGTGAGAGACAAAAAGAGACCCAGTACTTC. Protein sequence: CSERQKETQYF.

The V and J genes are TRBV6-1 and TRBJ1-2; maybe TRBD1 (6 bases). Trimming removed 4 bases from V and 4 bases from J, with 10 bases in between. The length of the CDR3 is 13 residues. Germline CDR1 MNHNS, CDR2 SASEGT. CDR3: CASSGVGGYGYTF. The DNA for the CDR3 is TGTGCCAGCAGTGGTGTAGGGGGCTATGGCTACACCTTC.

This sequence joins TRBV29-1 and TRBJ2-7; TRBD1 aligns across 9 bases. Germline CDR1 reads SQVTM; CDR2 reads ANQGSEA. The V and J ends lost 6 bases and 2 bases, in that order; junction bases with no gene match: 5. This CDR3 is 13 amino acids long. The CDR3: CSVSGTGTYEQYF. The CDR3 region has the DNA TGCAGCGTCTCCGGGACAGGGACCTACGAGCAGTACTTC.

The genes are TRBV6-6 and TRBJ2-7, with D perhaps TRBD2 (5 bases). Germline V gene lookup returns CDR1 MNHNY and CDR2 SVGAGI (reference sequence). Trimming removed 4 bases at V and 0 bases at J, with 16 bases between. This CDR3 is built from 16 residues. The CDR3 loop is CASSSPDGKISYEQYF. In nucleotides, the CDR3 is TGTGCCAGCAGTTCTCCGGACGGGAAAATCTCCTACGAGCAGTACTTC.

This chain uses TRBV7-3 with TRBJ2-1, with a weak D call TRBD2 (6 bases). The germline gives CDR1 SGHTA, CDR2 FQGTGA. This CDR3 is 15 amino acids long. Trimming left V 1 base short and J 3 bases short, with 10 bases between. The CDR3 loop reads CASSLNEGGYNEQFF. The CDR3 DNA reads TGTGCCAGCAGCTTAAACGAGGGAGGCTACAATGAGCAGTTCTTC.

The chain is built from TRBV10-3 and TRBJ1-1; D remains ambiguous. The V and J ends lost 3 bases and 1 base respectively, with 6 bases between them. Germline V lookup: CDR1 ENHRY, CDR2 SYGVKD. The CDR3 is made up of 13 amino acids. CDR3 sequence (DNA): TGTGCCATCAGTGAATGGCAGAACACTGAAGCTTTCTTT. The encoded protein is CAISEWQNTEAFF.

This rearrangement joins TRBV27 to TRBJ2-6, with 10 bases lining up with TRBD1. The V gene's germline CDR1 is MNHEY and CDR2 SMNVEV (reference sequence). With 8 bases clipped from V and 2 bases from J, the junction kept 0 bases outside the gene matches. This CDR3 has 14 amino acids. DNA for the CDR3: TGTGCCAGCGGGACAGGGGCTGGGGCCAACGTCCTGACTTTC. Protein sequence: CASGTGAGANVLTF.

The chain is built from TRBV27 and TRBJ2-2, with 7 bases matching TRBD1. V trimming: 1 base; J trimming: 5 bases; junction bases outside the gene matches: 7. The CDR3 runs 16 residues. Germline V gene sequence: CDR1 MNHEY, CDR2 SMNVEV (reference sequence). For the CDR3, the DNA is TGTGCCAGCAGTTTATTTCCAGGGGGTAGTACCGGGGAGCTGTTTTTT. Encoded protein: CASSLFPGGSTGELFF.